These 14 T cell receptor beta chains share one sample of origin, sequenced in a study of shared T cell receptors in the human thymus. Assay used: immunoSEQ multiplex PCR; TCRdb lists only in-frame clones, some missing. The profile shows roughly 500,000 clones, 70% to 80% of them singletons. These data are also associated with another study on human thymus T cells.

The sample taken for sequencing was thymocytes. Every receptor here comes from a boy under two years old with a congenital heart defect.

The CDR3 DNA is TGTGCCAGCTCACCAAAGGGGACTAGCGGAAGCTCCTACAATGAGCAGTTCTTC. As protein: CASSPKGTSGSSYNEQFF. The gene calls are TRBV18 and TRBJ2-1, with 11 bases lining up with TRBD2. The CDR3 consists of 18 residues. V was pared by 2 bases and J by 0 bases, with 6 bases of the junction left unmatched. CDR1 KGHSH and CDR2 LQKENI come from the germline V gene.

This sequence joins TRBV28 and TRBJ2-4, with TRBD2 matching over 9 bases. Germline V CDR1 and CDR2: MDHEN, SYDVKM. V lost 3 bases, J lost 1 base, and 4 bases stayed unmatched. The CDR3 loop spans 16 amino acids. The CDR3 protein is CASSLGGRGAKNIQYF. Here the CDR3 DNA reads TGTGCCAGCAGTTTGGGCGGGAGGGGGGCCAAAAACATTCAGTACTTC.

This rearrangement joins TRBV7-3 to TRBJ2-7; 13 bases line up with TRBD2. The ends lost 1 base at V and 3 bases at J; junction bases unmatched: 9. There are 18 residues in the CDR3. The V gene's germline CDR1 is SGHTA and CDR2 FQGTGA. CDR3 sequence: CASSLNGTSGKKRYEQYF. The CDR3 DNA follows: TGTGCCAGCAGCTTAAACGGGACTAGCGGGAAAAAGCGCTACGAGCAGTACTTC.

The V and J genes are TRBV28 and TRBJ2-1, with D unclear. The CDR3 has 14 amino acids. Trimming removed 5 bases from V and 5 bases from J, with 13 bases in between. Germline CDR1 reads MDHEN; CDR2 reads SYDVKM. The CDR3 bases are TGTGCCAGCAGTCTCCAGCGCACACACAATGAGCAGTTCTTC. Amino acids: CASSLQRTHNEQFF.

Regarding this clone: Additional DNA sequences in this sample encode the identical CDR3. The chain joins TRBV5-6 to TRBJ1-1; D might be TRBD1 (5 bases). CDR1 is SGHDT, CDR2 YYEEEE, per germline. There are 14 residues in the CDR3. Trimming cost V 0 bases and J 2 bases, with 8 bases left between them. CDR3 DNA sequence: TGTGCCAGCAGCTTGGAAGGGGCTAACACTGAAGCTTTCTTT. This encodes CASSLEGANTEAFF.

J is TRBJ2-1 and V is TRBV19; 14 nucleotides line up with TRBD2. Germline V gives CDR1 LNHDA, CDR2 SQIVND (reference sequence). Unmatched junction bases numbered 2, after V lost 3 bases and J lost 4 bases. CDR3 length: 16 amino acids. DNA for the CDR3: TGTGCCAGTAGTATGGGGACTAGCGGGAGTTACAATGAGCAGTTCTTC. Its translation: CASSMGTSGSYNEQFF.

This chain uses TRBV10-3 with TRBJ2-5, with D tentatively TRBD2 (5 bases). This CDR3 has 13 residues. Germline values: CDR1 ENHRY, CDR2 SYGVKD. V lost 6 bases and J lost 4, with 12 bases in between. CDR3 coding DNA: TGTGCCATCAGCCACACTAGTAGAGAGACCCAGTACTTC. It translates to CAISHTSRETQYF.

The CDR3 region is CASSLAGNLRENEQYF. The CDR3 DNA sequence: TGTGCCAGCAGTTTGGCGGGGAACCTCAGGGAAAACGAGCAGTACTTC. The chain joins TRBV27 to TRBJ2-7, with TRBD2 as a possible D gene (6 bases). The CDR3 consists of 16 residues. V was clipped by 3 bases and J by 5 bases, with 20 bases between them. CDR1 is MNHEY, CDR2 SMNVEV, per germline (reference sequence).

This clone was recorded once. The CDR3 bases are TGCGCCAGCAGCTCTGGATCGGAGGCGAACGGGGAGCTGTTTTTT. This translates into CASSSGSEANGELFF. The gene calls are TRBV5-1 and TRBJ2-2; D is possibly TRBD2 (5 bases). V lost 3 bases and J 7 bases, leaving 16 bases between the germline ends. The CDR3 runs 15 residues. Germline V CDR1 and CDR2: SGHRS, YFSETQ.

The chain combines TRBV27 with TRBJ2-2, with 8 bases lining up with TRBD1. This CDR3 is built from 19 residues. Germline CDR1 and CDR2: MNHEY and SMNVEV (reference sequence). With 2 bases clipped from V and 2 bases from J, the junction kept 13 bases outside the gene matches. The CDR3, as DNA: TGTGCCAGCAGTTTAAGTTTTTGGAGGGACAGGCCTAACACCGGGGAGCTGTTTTTT. This sequence encodes CASSLSFWRDRPNTGELFF.

This clone was observed once. V gene TRBV7-9 combines with J gene TRBJ2-6; D ambiguous. Germline V gene lookup returns CDR1 SEHNR and CDR2 FQNEAQ (reference sequence). This CDR3 has 16 residues. V was pared by 1 base and J by 4 bases, with 11 bases between. CDR3: CASSLDGRGGANVLTF. The CDR3 DNA follows: TGTGCCAGCAGCTTAGACGGAAGAGGCGGGGCCAACGTCCTGACTTTC. Filled out from reference TRBV7-9 and TRBJ2-6, the complete variable domain reads DTGVSQNPRHKITKRGQNVTFRCDPISEHNRLYWYRQTLGQGPEFLTYFQNEAQLEKSRLLSDRFSAERPKGSFSTLEIQRTEQGDSAMYLCASSLDGRGGANVLTFGAGSRLTVL.

The V call is TRBV5-1, the J call TRBJ2-7, with TRBD2 matching 12 bases. The CDR3 consists of 15 residues. After removal of 1 base from V and 6 bases from J, the junction contained 5 bases not matched to a gene. In germline, CDR1 is SGHRS, CDR2 YFSETQ. The CDR3 nucleotides read TGCGCCAGCAGCTTGAGACTAGCGGGAGTGTGCGAGCAGTACTTC. It encodes CASSLRLAGVCEQYF.

V usage is TRBV5-1 and J usage is TRBJ1-2; possible D gene TRBD1, 6 bases. The V end was cut by 2 bases, the J end by 8 bases, with 25 bases between. The germline CDR1 and CDR2 sequences are SGHRS and YFSETQ. This CDR3 has 17 amino acids. The CDR3 loop reads CASSFGTPKLKGRGYTF. Here the CDR3 DNA reads TGCGCCAGCAGCTTCGGGACACCGAAGTTAAAAGGGCGCGGCTACACCTTC.

V usage is TRBV27 and J usage is TRBJ1-2, with a possible D match to TRBD1 (5 bases). Between the trimmed V and J ends, which lost 5 bases and 8 bases, there was a span of 24 bases. CDR3 size: 16 residues. Germline V lookup: CDR1 MNHEY, CDR2 SMNVEV (reference sequence). The CDR3 nucleotides are TGTGCCAGCAGTCGATCCTGTGGGGGGTCTGCGGGCGGCTACACCTTC. Amino acids: CASSRSCGGSAGGYTF.